The clone carrying this T cell receptor beta chain has a count of ten or more. This entry comes from a study of patients and donors after allogeneic stem cell transplantation. TCRdb recomputed calls from the RT-PCR reads with MiXCR, one row per CDR3 protein. The sample shows about 160,000 distinct CDR3 sequences, 20% to 25% of them seen only once. Germline assignment: CDR1 SEHNR and CDR2 FQNEAQ (reference sequence). V was clipped by 5 bases and J by 3 bases, with 20 bases between them. The length of the CDR3 is 17 residues. The clonotype originates from a human donor who was either an allogeneic HSCT recipient or a stem cell or donor lymphocyte infusion donor (not recorded which). It is not recorded whose cells these are; they may come from a transplant donor. Sequencing was carried out using blood, either unsorted or a sorted T cell fraction (not recorded which). This chain connects TRBV7-9 to TRBJ1-5, with D tentatively TRBD1 (6 bases). The CDR3 nucleotides read TGTGCCAGCAGCCTAACGGACAGACCTTATACCAATCAGCCCCAGCATTTT. Translation: CASSLTDRPYTNQPQHF.